A single sample gave rise to the 11 T cell receptor beta chains below, sequenced in a study of cytomegalovirus exposure and HLA in healthy donors. Using immunoSEQ multiplex PCR, the repertoire was profiled, and TCRdb retains in-frame clones only, with some absent. This table has 150,000 to 200,000 clones, about 81% appearing once. Input material: PBMCs. The receptor source for this set is a woman younger than 45 in good health and CMV-seronegative.

The CDR3 is CASSFQRDRPETQYF. DNA for the CDR3: TGTGCCAGCAGCTTCCAGCGGGACCGCCCGGAGACCCAGTACTTC. The V call is TRBV27, the J call TRBJ2-5; 7 bases align to TRBD2. The CDR3 length is 15 residues. V shed 6 bases, J shed 5 bases, and the junction held 12 bases outside the gene matches. The germline V gene has CDR1 MNHEY and CDR2 SMNVEV (reference sequence).

The chain carries TRBV19 and TRBJ1-1; possibly TRBD1 for D (6 bases). V was pared by 9 bases and J by 10 bases, with 15 bases between. CDR3 size: 11 residues. Germline CDR1 is LNHDA and CDR2 is SQIVND (reference sequence). As DNA, the CDR3 is TGTGCCAGCTACAGGGAATTACGAGCTTTCTTT. This sequence encodes CASYRELRAFF.

This clone showed up just once. V and J are TRBV5-1 and TRBJ2-7; TRBD2 matches at 11 bases. V shed 1 base and J 5 bases; nucleotides not matched to a gene: 11. The CDR3 covers 17 residues. Germline CDR1 SGHRS, CDR2 YFSETQ. The DNA of the CDR3 is TGCGCCAGCAGCTTGATGCGTCTAGCGGGAGGTACGGACGAGCAGTACTTC. Protein sequence: CASSLMRLAGGTDEQYF.

The chain carries TRBV4-1 and TRBJ2-1; 8 nucleotides match TRBD1. Germline-derived CDR1 and CDR2 are MGHRA and YSYEKL. This CDR3 is 17 amino acids long. Trimming took 0 bases from V and 2 from J; bases not matched to a gene: 6. The CDR3 loop is CASSQDPPTGAYNEQFF. DNA of the CDR3: TGCGCCAGCAGCCAAGATCCTCCGACAGGGGCCTACAATGAGCAGTTCTTC.

The chain couples TRBV5-1 to TRBJ2-5; D may be TRBD2 (6 bases). CDR3 length: 14 amino acids. V lost 3 bases to trimming and J lost 1 base, with 10 bases between them. Germline lookup yields CDR1 SGHRS and CDR2 YFSETQ. The CDR3 DNA follows: TGCGCCAGCAGCTCCGGCGGGGCCCAAGAGACCCAGTACTTC. Translating it yields CASSSGGAQETQYF.

The CDR3 is CASSESFRETQYF. DNA of the CDR3: TGTGCCAGCAGTGAAAGTTTCAGGGAGACCCAGTACTTC. The chain carries TRBV6-1 and TRBJ2-5; D gene ambiguous. V was clipped by 2 bases and J by 5 bases, with 9 bases between them. The CDR3 runs to 13 residues. CDR1 MNHNS and CDR2 SASEGT come from the germline V gene.

This clone was picked up one time. The chain employs TRBV14 and TRBJ2-1; no definite D call. This CDR3 comprises 14 residues. Germline values: CDR1 SGHDN, CDR2 FVKESK. V was cut by 4 bases and J by 6 bases, with 13 bases left in between. Written as DNA, the CDR3 is TGTGCCAGCAGCCCTAGGTACCCCGGCAATGAGCAGTTCTTC. Its protein is CASSPRYPGNEQFF.

The V call is TRBV15, the J call TRBJ2-1, with 9 bases fitting TRBD2. The V gene end was trimmed by 0 bases and the J gene end by 10 bases; junction bases not matched to a gene: 7. Germline CDR1 LNHNV, CDR2 YYDKDF (reference sequence). The CDR3 contains 15 residues. The CDR3 loop reads CATSRDPAGGGEQFF. The DNA for the CDR3 is TGTGCCACCAGCAGAGACCCCGCGGGAGGGGGGGAGCAGTTCTTC. Supplemented by reference TRBV15 and TRBJ2-1, the full variable domain reads DAMVIQNPRYQVTQFGKPVTLSCSQTLNHNVMYWYQQKSSQAPKLLFHYYDKDFNNEADTPDNFQSRRPNTSFCFLDIRSPGLGDTAMYLCATSRDPAGGGEQFFGPGTRLTVL.

This clone was counted only a few times. V gene TRBV30 combines with J gene TRBJ1-1; D not certain. Germline V gene sequence: CDR1 GTSNPN, CDR2 SVGIG (reference sequence). The ends were cut back, 2 bases at V and 1 base at J, with 5 bases in the middle. This CDR3 region has 12 residues. This chain's CDR3 is CAWSTPNTEAFF. Written as DNA, the CDR3 is TGTGCCTGGAGTACACCGAACACTGAAGCTTTCTTT.

CDR3 protein: CASSLKPGQGYEQYF. CDR3 bases: TGTGCCAGCAGCTTGAAACCGGGACAGGGCTACGAGCAGTACTTC. The chain employs TRBV13 and TRBJ2-7; 9 bases are a match to TRBD1. V lost 3 bases, J lost 3 bases, and 6 bases stayed unmatched. The CDR3 contains 15 residues. The germline V gene has CDR1 PRHDT and CDR2 FYEKMQ (reference sequence). Together with reference TRBV13 and TRBJ2-7, the CDR3 gives the full variable domain: AAGVIQSPRHLIKEKRETATLKCYPIPRHDTVYWYQQGPGQDPQFLISFYEKMQSDKGSIPDRFSAQQFSDYHSELNMSSLELGDSALYFCASSLKPGQGYEQYFGPGTRLTVT.

This clone appeared a few times. The chain employs TRBV4-2 and TRBJ1-1, with 9 bases matching TRBD1. Trimming took 5 bases from V and 5 from J; bases not matched to a gene: 6. In germline, CDR1 is LGHNA, CDR2 YNFKEQ. The CDR3 runs 14 residues. The CDR3 reads CASSDRDRVTEAFF. In DNA form, the CDR3 reads TGTGCCAGCAGCGACCGGGACAGGGTGACTGAAGCTTTCTTT.